The clone carrying this TCR beta chain is a singleton in its sample. The sample originates from a study of PD-L1 blockade in urothelial cancer. This table comes from immunoSEQ multiplex PCR, and its TCRdb copy is limited to in-frame clones, with some not included. Of 70,000 to 75,000 clones listed, around 84% were seen once; the top ten hold roughly 4.5%. The CDR3 is made up of 15 amino acids. The germline CDR1 and CDR2 sequences are WSHSY and SAAADI. Between the trimmed V and J ends, which lost 4 bases and 5 bases, there was a span of 14 bases. The chain is built from TRBV10-2 and TRBJ2-2; a weak D match, TRBD1 (6 bases). This receptor was taken from a man aged 65 to 79 with urothelial cancer. The sample consisted of PBMCs, taken around atezolizumab (anti-PD-L1) treatment. The CDR3 DNA reads as TGCGCCAGCAGTGTTCTGGCAGGGGCTACCGGGGAGCTGTTTTTT. Translation: CASSVLAGATGELFF.